This T cell receptor beta chain comes out of a study of T cell responses to AZD1222 COVID-19 vaccine. This clone occurred a few times. Sequenced by immunoSEQ multiplex PCR; TCRdb stores in-frame clones only, minus some. This table holds fewer than 200,000 clones, 70% to 90% found once. The V gene's germline CDR1 is MNHNY and CDR2 SVGAGI (reference sequence). V dropped 6 bases and J dropped 8; count of bases not matched to a gene: 9. This CDR3 is built from 16 residues. The V and J genes are TRBV6-6 and TRBJ1-6; 11 bases match TRBD1. This specimen was peripheral blood, taken on day 0 of AZD1222 vaccination. This sequence originates from an adult in good health. The CDR3 bases are TGTGCCAGCAGCCCCGGACAGGGGGCCTCAGATTCACCCCTCCACTTT. It translates to CASSPGQGASDSPLHF.